The 15 T cell receptor beta chains in this list originate from one sample, sequenced in a study of blood T cells in healthy people across ages. Sample-barcoded 5' priming and a J-beta primer mix drove a second PCR of 7 to 11 cycles. TCRdb reanalysed the 5' RACE reads using MiXCR and keeps one entry per CDR3 protein. The sample carries roughly 2 million distinct CDR3 sequences, roughly 50% recorded once. The material sequenced was blood. These receptors originate from a woman aged 40-49 years in good health.

The chain joins TRBV6-1 to TRBJ2-2; possibly TRBD1 or TRBD2 for D (5 bases each). V lost 4 bases to trimming and J lost 5 bases, with 11 bases between them. Germline values: CDR1 MNHNS, CDR2 SASEGT. This CDR3 region has 14 residues. The CDR3 DNA reads as TGTGCCAGCAGTGCCCGGGACGGGACCGGGGAGCTGTTTTTT. Translating it yields CASSARDGTGELFF.

The table lists this clonotype with a few counts. This chain uses TRBV10-3 with TRBJ2-5, with D possibly being TRBD1 (6 bases). Between the trimmed V and J ends, which lost 0 bases and 2 bases, there was a span of 13 bases. CDR1 and CDR2 (germline): ENHRY, SYGVKD. This CDR3 contains 16 residues. CDR3 protein: CAISESGGAGQETQYF. The CDR3 region has the DNA TGTGCCATCAGTGAGTCAGGGGGTGCCGGACAAGAGACCCAGTACTTC.

On this clonotype: The junction does not match germline at one end; this may be a read error. The chain combines TRBV20-1 with TRBJ2-3; D is perhaps TRBD2 (5 bases). The CDR3 has 13 residues. Germline V gene data show CDR1 as DFQATT and CDR2 as SNEGSKA (reference sequence). The DNA for the CDR3 is TGCTGTGCTAGCCCTTCCGGGACAGATACGCAGTATTTT. Its translation is CCASPSGTDTQYF.

The chain has TRBV20-1 and TRBJ1-2; a possible D gene is TRBD1 (6 bases). Deletions cut 1 base from V and 9 bases from J, with 12 bases between. This CDR3 is 12 amino acids long. The germline V gene encodes CDR1 DFQATT and CDR2 SNEGSKA (reference sequence). The CDR3 DNA sequence: TGCAGTGCTAGAGCGGCGGGACACCGCTACACCTTC. Translation: CSARAAGHRYTF.

The genes are TRBV6-5 and TRBJ2-5; D might be TRBD1 (6 bases). The J call may be wrong; the DNA end is better matched by TRBJ2-1. In germline, CDR1 is MNHEY, CDR2 SVGAGI. The CDR3 totals 15 residues. The CDR3 spells CASSYGQPAQETQFF. CDR3 nucleotides: TGTGCCAGCAGTTACGGACAGCCAGCACAAGAGACCCAGTTCTTC.

The V gene is TRBV7-2, the J gene TRBJ2-5; 7 bases map to TRBD1. This CDR3 is 15 amino acids long. Germline V CDR1 and CDR2: SGHTA, FQGNSA. Trimming removed 5 bases from V and 1 base from J; junction bases left unmatched: 7. DNA for the CDR3: TGTGCCAGCAGCCTAGGACAGGCCCGCCAAGAGACCCAGTACTTC. This gives the protein CASSLGQARQETQYF.

This clonotype was seen a handful of times. V gene TRBV29-1 combines with J gene TRBJ2-6; 10 bases fit TRBD1. The V gene end was trimmed by 6 bases and the J gene end by 4 bases; junction bases not matched to a gene: 9. The germline CDR1 and CDR2 sequences are SQVTM and ANQGSEA. This CDR3 contains 16 residues. DNA of the CDR3: TGCAGCGTCGATGGGACAGGGGAATTGGGGGCCAACGTCCTGACTTTC. Encoded protein: CSVDGTGELGANVLTF.

This clonotype was seen a handful of times. The chain recombines TRBV7-8 with TRBJ2-1, with 7 bases identical to TRBD2. CDR1 is SGHVS, CDR2 FQNEAQ, per germline. The junction had 7 bases not matched to a gene; V was cut back by 5 bases and J by 3 bases. The CDR3 totals 15 residues. The CDR3 DNA sequence: TGTGCCAGCAGCCAGACCAGCGGGAACTACAATGAGCAGTTCTTC. Residues: CASSQTSGNYNEQFF.

The CDR3 protein is CSARDPGGAPGYTF. In nucleotides, the CDR3 is TGCAGTGCTAGAGATCCGGGGGGGGCGCCTGGCTACACCTTC. The rearrangement uses TRBV20-1 and TRBJ1-2; maybe TRBD1 (6 bases). Germline V lookup: CDR1 DFQATT, CDR2 SNEGSKA (reference sequence). The CDR3 is made up of 14 amino acids. V was pared by 0 bases and J by 7 bases, with 15 bases between.

This chain joins TRBV15 and TRBJ2-4, with D possibly matching TRBD2 (5 bases). The J call may be mistaken, given a closer DNA end match to TRBJ2-7. Looked up from germline, CDR1 is LNHNV and CDR2 is YYDKDF (reference sequence). This CDR3 is built from 16 residues. The CDR3, as DNA: TGTGCCACCAGCGCGGACCGGACTGGCCTTTACATCGAGCAGTACTTC. It specifies CATSADRTGLYIEQYF.

This clonotype was observed once. This may be a read error: a much more frequent sequence differs by one nucleotide. This rearrangement joins TRBV2 to TRBJ2-3; D unclear. The V gene's germline CDR1 is SNHLY and CDR2 FYNNEI. This CDR3 has 11 residues. The ends were cut back, 3 bases at V and 7 bases at J, with 5 bases in the middle. CDR3 sequence (DNA): TGTGCCAGCAGTGAGACATATACGCAGTATTTT. The encoded protein is CASSETYTQYF.

In regard to this clonotype: The junction and the germline gene differ at one end; a read error may be behind it. The rearrangement links TRBV20-1 to TRBJ2-1, with D possibly called TRBD1 or TRBD2 (5 bases each). The CDR3 totals 13 residues. Germline V gives CDR1 DFQATT, CDR2 SNEGSKA (reference sequence). CDR3 region: CSILGDSYNEQFF. The CDR3 region has the DNA TGTAGCATTCTGGGGGACTCCTACAATGAGCAGTTCTTC.

The chain employs TRBV5-6 and TRBJ1-2, with 8 bases aligning to TRBD1. Per germline, CDR1 SGHDT and CDR2 YYEEEE. V was pared by 4 bases and J by 7 bases, with 6 bases of the junction left unmatched. The CDR3 has 13 residues. CDR3 residues: CASSADRDGGYTF. CDR3 bases: TGTGCCAGCAGCGCGGACAGGGATGGTGGCTACACCTTC.

This chain's CDR3 is CASSFTGGRNEQYF. Here the CDR3 DNA reads TGTGCCAGCAGTTTTACGGGGGGCCGAAATGAGCAGTACTTC. J is TRBJ2-7 and V is TRBV6-5; maybe TRBD2 (7 bases). CDR3 length equals 14 residues. V lost 4 bases and J 7 bases, leaving 17 bases between the germline ends. Per the germline V gene, CDR1 is MNHEY and CDR2 is SVGAGI.

J is TRBJ1-2 and V is TRBV9, with TRBD1 matching 8 bases. The CDR3 runs to 15 residues. The V and J ends lost 0 bases and 8 bases, in that order; junction bases with no gene match: 9. CDR1 SGDLS and CDR2 YYNGEE come from the germline V gene. Here the CDR3 reads CASSVVQGAAQGYTF. The CDR3 DNA follows: TGTGCCAGCAGCGTAGTTCAGGGGGCGGCTCAAGGCTACACCTTC.